The 24 T cell receptor beta chains below were found in one sample sequenced in a study of early T cells in non-severe SARS-CoV-2 infection. TCRdb re-called the 5' RACE reads with MiXCR, one entry per CDR3 protein. The profile shows some 89,000 distinct CDR3 sequences, approximately 9.9% of them singletons. The sequencing used whole blood, collected at baseline. Receptor source: an adult who was a healthcare worker with PCR-confirmed SARS-CoV-2 infection or an uninfected control (not recorded which).

In this sample, this clonotype turned up a few times. The rearrangement joins TRBV4-1 to TRBJ2-2; TRBD1 might be the D (6 bases). The ends were cut back, 4 bases at V and 0 bases at J, with 12 bases in the middle. CDR1 and CDR2 (germline): MGHRA, YSYEKL. The length of the CDR3 is 16 residues. DNA of the CDR3: TGCGCCAGCAGCCGTTACGGGACACCGAACACCGGGGAGCTGTTTTTT. Protein product: CASSRYGTPNTGELFF.

Only a few counts were recorded for this clonotype. The chain recombines TRBV10-3 with TRBJ2-7; D not resolved. The CDR3 has 11 residues. Germline lookup yields CDR1 ENHRY and CDR2 SYGVKD. V shed 0 bases and J shed 6 bases, with 3 bases lying between them. CDR3 protein: CAISESLEQYF. Written as DNA, the CDR3 is TGTGCCATCAGTGAGTCACTCGAGCAGTACTTC.

This clonotype was detected many times. This chain joins TRBV7-3 and TRBJ2-1; TRBD2 matches 9 bases. Trimming took 6 bases from V and 2 from J; bases not matched to a gene: 8. This CDR3 comprises 16 residues. The germline gives CDR1 SGHTA, CDR2 FQGTGA. CDR3 sequence reads: CASSPAGGYTYNEQFF. CDR3 coding DNA: TGTGCCAGCAGTCCCGCGGGGGGGTATACCTACAATGAGCAGTTCTTC.

This clonotype was recorded many times. The chain recombines TRBV11-2 with TRBJ2-1, with 7 bases aligning to TRBD2. Trimming took 4 bases from V and 4 from J; bases not matched to a gene: 7. The CDR3 length is 15 residues. CDR1 and CDR2 (germline): SGHAT, FQNNGV. CDR3 amino acids: CASSWDYQGYNEQFF. CDR3 nucleotides: TGTGCCAGCAGCTGGGACTACCAGGGATACAATGAGCAGTTCTTC.

This chain connects TRBV10-3 to TRBJ2-2, with a weak D call TRBD1 (6 bases). V was trimmed by 0 bases and J by 2 bases, leaving 10 bases between them. CDR3 size: 16 residues. The germline V gene has CDR1 ENHRY and CDR2 SYGVKD. The chain's CDR3 is CAISESAGANTGELFF. The CDR3 nucleotides read TGTGCCATCAGTGAGTCTGCAGGGGCAAACACCGGGGAGCTGTTTTTT.

The rearrangement links TRBV5-1 to TRBJ2-7; TRBD1 aligns across 7 bases. The CDR3 spans 13 residues. V gave up 4 bases and J gave up 5 bases; unmatched junction bases: 6. Per germline, CDR1 SGHRS and CDR2 YFSETQ. The CDR3, as DNA: TGCGCCAGCAGCCGGGACAGAGGCGACGAGCAGTACTTC. Its translation is CASSRDRGDEQYF.

This clonotype was detected ten times or more. CDR3: CSARGTDTQYF. The CDR3 region has the DNA TGCAGTGCTAGGGGCACAGATACGCAGTATTTT. The genes are TRBV20-1 and TRBJ2-3; D is undetermined. This CDR3 contains 11 residues. Trimming removed 3 bases from V and 1 base from J, with 2 bases in between. CDR1 and CDR2 from the germline V gene are DFQATT and SNEGSKA (reference sequence).

This clonotype was counted at least ten times. The V call is TRBV11-2, the J call TRBJ2-1; 8 bases are shared with TRBD1. The V segment lost 5 bases and the J segment 7 bases; nucleotides outside the gene matches: 10. Germline CDR1 reads SGHAT; CDR2 reads FQNNGV. The CDR3 has 15 amino acids. Here the CDR3 reads CASSTPRGQRNEQFF. The CDR3 nucleotides are TGTGCCAGCAGCACCCCCAGGGGGCAGAGGAATGAGCAGTTCTTC.

V and J are TRBV12-3 or TRBV12-4 and TRBJ1-6; 7 nucleotides align to TRBD1. The CDR3 runs to 14 residues. V shed 6 bases, J shed 9 bases, and the junction held 8 bases outside the gene matches. CDR3 in DNA: TGTGCCAGCAGCCCCACAGGGGAGGTTTCACCCCTCCACTTT. It yields the protein CASSPTGEVSPLHF.

This clonotype showed up many times. J is TRBJ1-1 and V is TRBV9; D gene unclear. From germline, CDR1 is SGDLS and CDR2 YYNGEE. This CDR3 has 14 amino acids. V lost 0 bases and J 0 bases, leaving 6 bases between the germline ends. The CDR3 region has the DNA TGTGCCAGCAGCGTAGCTGCAGTGAACACTGAAGCTTTCTTT. Protein sequence: CASSVAAVNTEAFF.

This rearrangement joins TRBV5-1 to TRBJ2-2; 9 bases fit TRBD1. The germline V gene encodes CDR1 SGHRS and CDR2 YFSETQ. The CDR3 is made up of 16 amino acids. V shed 0 bases and J 6 bases; nucleotides not matched to a gene: 6. DNA for the CDR3: TGCGCCAGCAGCTTGGCGGGACAGGGAATCCCCGGGGAGCTGTTTTTT. Protein: CASSLAGQGIPGELFF. Full variable domain (remainder filled in from reference TRBV5-1 and TRBJ2-2): KAGVTQTPRYLIKTRGQQVTLSCSPISGHRSVSWYQQTPGQGLQFLFEYFSETQRNKGNFPGRFSGRQFSNSRSEMNVSTLELGDSALYLCASSLAGQGIPGELFFGEGSRLTVL.

This chain links TRBV6-1 with TRBJ2-2, with TRBD1 identical over 10 bases. The CDR3 extends over 16 amino acids. Germline CDR1 reads MNHNS; CDR2 reads SASEGT. Trimming removed 2 bases from V and 6 bases from J; junction bases left unmatched: 6. The CDR3 nucleotides read TGTGCCAGCAGTGAAATGATAGGACAGGGGGCCGGGGAGCTGTTTTTT. This gives the protein CASSEMIGQGAGELFF.

This chain joins TRBV3-1 and TRBJ2-1; 10 bases fit TRBD2. CDR1 and CDR2 (germline): LGHDT, YNNKEL (reference sequence). The J segment lost 4 bases and the V segment lost 4 bases, leaving 7 bases of the junction unmatched. The CDR3 sequence is 16 residues long. DNA of the CDR3: TGTGCCAGCAGCCGAAATGGACTAGCGGAATACAATGAGCAGTTCTTC. Translation: CASSRNGLAEYNEQFF.

This clonotype has more than one count but fewer than ten. The J gene is TRBJ2-7, the V gene TRBV20-1, with D perhaps being TRBD1 or TRBD2 (5 bases each). Germline V gene sequence: CDR1 DFQATT, CDR2 SNEGSKA (reference sequence). Trimming cost V 3 bases and J 6 bases, with 15 bases left between them. The CDR3 totals 13 residues. CDR3 in DNA: TGCAGTGCTAGTCGAGGGGACCTGCCCGAGCAGTACTTC. This gives the protein CSASRGDLPEQYF.

The chain uses TRBV9 and TRBJ1-3; the D is unclear. V was shortened by 3 bases and J by 2 bases, with 6 bases between the two germline ends. This CDR3 spans 13 amino acids. From germline, CDR1 is SGDLS and CDR2 YYNGEE. CDR3 DNA sequence: TGTGCCAGCAGCGCCAAGACTGGAAACACCATATATTTT. Translated: CASSAKTGNTIYF. The full variable domain, in which reference TRBV9 and TRBJ1-3 provide the parts outside the CDR3, is DSGVTQTPKHLITATGQRVTLRCSPRSGDLSVYWYQQSLDQGLQFLIQYYNGEERAKGNILERFSAQQFPDLHSELNLSSLELGDSALYFCASSAKTGNTIYFGEGSWLTVV.

The chain employs TRBV12-2 and TRBJ2-7; TRBD1 was called by the table and not checked on the DNA. TRBV12-2 is tagged as a pseudogene. The CDR3 has 13 residues. The CDR3: CASRLADPTGEYF. CDR3 DNA: TGTGCAAGTCGCTTAGCGGACCCCACGGGGGAGTACTTC.

In this sample, this clonotype turned up a few times. The chain joins TRBV2 to TRBJ2-1; tentative D call: TRBD2 (6 bases). The ends were cut back, 1 base at V and 6 bases at J, with 7 bases in the middle. Germline V CDR1 and CDR2: SNHLY, FYNNEI. The CDR3 length is 13 residues. This CDR3 is CASSEVGSNEQFF. The CDR3 coding sequence is TGTGCCAGCAGTGAAGTCGGGAGCAATGAGCAGTTCTTC.

This sequence joins TRBV29-1 and TRBJ2-7; 12 positions match TRBD2. Germline trimming cut 7 bases from V and 1 base from J; bases unmatched to any gene: 5. The germline CDR1 and CDR2 sequences are SQVTM and ANQGSEA. This CDR3 region has 14 residues. This CDR3 is CSGAGTSGSYEQYF. CDR3 DNA: TGCAGCGGAGCCGGGACTAGCGGGTCCTACGAGCAGTACTTC.

In its sample, this clonotype was seen many times. This chain links TRBV6-1 with TRBJ2-4; D unclear. The CDR3 covers 14 residues. With 4 bases removed from V and 3 bases from J, the gap between germline ends came to 10 bases. Per germline, CDR1 MNHNS and CDR2 SASEGT. Here the CDR3 DNA reads TGTGCCAGCAGTGGCTTGAGTAACAAAAACATTCAGTACTTC. As protein: CASSGLSNKNIQYF.

This clonotype occurred a few times. This chain uses TRBV12-3 or TRBV12-4 with TRBJ2-4; 7 bases agree with TRBD1. The CDR3 runs to 12 residues. The V and J ends lost 5 bases and 8 bases, in that order; junction bases with no gene match: 3. CDR3 protein: CASSDRADIQYF. CDR3 coding DNA: TGTGCCAGCAGTGACAGGGCGGACATTCAGTACTTC.

This rearrangement joins TRBV5-1 to TRBJ1-1; 9 bases align to TRBD1. J lost 1 base, V lost 0 bases, and 7 bases had no gene match. The germline V gene has CDR1 SGHRS and CDR2 YFSETQ. This CDR3 contains 17 residues. The CDR3 loop reads CASSLDGTGRKNTEAFF. The DNA for the CDR3 is TGCGCCAGCAGCTTGGACGGGACAGGGAGAAAGAACACTGAAGCTTTCTTT.

This clonotype came up a few times. J is TRBJ2-3 and V is TRBV24-1, with no clear D. V was clipped by 1 base and J by 6 bases, with 4 bases between them. Germline loops: CDR1 KGHDR, CDR2 SFDVKD. CDR3 length equals 12 residues. For the CDR3, the DNA is TGTGCCACCAGTGATTTCTCGGATACGCAGTATTTT. Amino acid sequence: CATSDFSDTQYF.

For this clonotype: Mismatch with germline at one junction end may stem from a read error. The chain uses TRBV15 and TRBJ2-3; tentatively, D is TRBD2 (5 bases). Germline V gives CDR1 LNHNV, CDR2 YYDKDF (reference sequence). The CDR3 loop spans 15 amino acids. CDR3 nucleotide sequence: TGTGCCACCAGCGGAGAGGGTTGGAACACAGATACGCAGTATTTT. The encoded protein is CATSGEGWNTDTQYF. The entire variable domain, with the rest obtained from reference TRBV15 and TRBJ2-3, is as follows: DAMVIQNPRYQVTQFGKPVTLSCSQTLNHNVMYWYQQKSSQAPKLLFHYYDKDFNNEADTPDNFQSRRPNTSFCFLDIRSPGLGDTAMYLCATSGEGWNTDTQYFGPGTRLTVL.

This clonotype was seen more than once but under ten times. This sequence joins TRBV29-1 and TRBJ1-4; 7 bases are shared with TRBD1. V lost 5 bases, J lost 8 bases, and 8 bases stayed unmatched. This CDR3 comprises 13 residues. Germline V gene lookup returns CDR1 SQVTM and CDR2 ANQGSEA. Here the CDR3 reads CSVRQGGAEKLFF. The CDR3 region has the DNA TGCAGCGTTAGACAGGGAGGGGCGGAAAAACTGTTTTTT.